Below are 18 T cell receptor beta chains sequenced from a single sample in a study of cytomegalovirus exposure and HLA in healthy donors. Generated by immunoSEQ multiplex PCR, the TCRdb table keeps only in-frame clones and is missing some. The sample lists under 400,000 clones, 88% occurring once. The specimen sequenced was PBMCs. Every receptor here comes from a man under 40 in good health and CMV-seronegative.

V usage is TRBV7-9 and J usage is TRBJ1-1; 9 bases fit TRBD1. The CDR3 runs 14 residues. Germline V CDR1 and CDR2: SEHNR, FQNEAQ (reference sequence). Unmatched junction bases numbered 7, after V lost 5 bases and J lost 6 bases. The CDR3 nucleotides are TGTGCCAGCAGCGTTCGACAGGGGGGGGCTGAAGCTTTCTTT. Residues: CASSVRQGGAEAFF.

The V and J genes are TRBV6-5 and TRBJ2-2; D might be TRBD1 (6 bases). This CDR3 is built from 12 residues. Germline V gene lookup returns CDR1 MNHEY and CDR2 SVGAGI. Trimming cost V 6 bases and J 5 bases, with 7 bases left between them. The CDR3 coding sequence is TGTGCCAGCAGAACAGGGACCGGGGAGCTGTTTTTT. This translates into CASRTGTGELFF.

The chain links TRBV7-9 to TRBJ2-7, with D possibly matching TRBD1 (6 bases). Germline V gene lookup returns CDR1 SEHNR and CDR2 FQNEAQ (reference sequence). V lost 7 bases and J 5 bases, leaving 9 bases between the germline ends. This CDR3 has 11 residues. CDR3 nucleotide sequence: TGTGCCAGCAAACAGGGTCACGAGCAGTACTTC. Translating it yields CASKQGHEQYF.

V is TRBV4-2 and J is TRBJ2-5; 8 positions agree with TRBD2. This CDR3 is built from 17 residues. V was clipped by 1 base and J by 5 bases; unmatched bases: 12. Germline V lookup: CDR1 LGHNA, CDR2 YNFKEQ. The DNA of the CDR3 is TGTGCCAGCAGCCAAGTCCCCGGGGGGGCGGGGGAGGAGACCCAGTACTTC. As protein: CASSQVPGGAGEETQYF.

CDR3 sequence: CATSKRPLAGGLVGDEQFF. In nucleotides, the CDR3 is TGTGCCACCAGCAAACGACCCCTAGCGGGGGGCCTCGTTGGGGATGAGCAGTTCTTC. The genes are TRBV15 and TRBJ2-1; 11 bases match TRBD2. Per the germline V gene, CDR1 is LNHNV and CDR2 is YYDKDF (reference sequence). With V trimmed by 4 bases and J by 8 bases, 19 bases remained unmatched. This CDR3 contains 19 residues.

The V call is TRBV7-8, the J call TRBJ2-1; 7 bases line up with TRBD2. From germline, CDR1 is SGHVS and CDR2 FQNEAQ. V was clipped by 5 bases and J by 9 bases; unmatched bases: 13. There are 15 residues in the CDR3. The CDR3 coding sequence is TGTGCCAGCAGCGGACCGGGACTATTCGGAGGTGAGCAGTTCTTC. Residues: CASSGPGLFGGEQFF.

The J gene is TRBJ1-2, the V gene TRBV2; D is ambiguous. Trimming cost V 0 bases and J 1 base, with 9 bases left between them. The CDR3 has 15 residues. Per germline, CDR1 SNHLY and CDR2 FYNNEI. In nucleotides, the CDR3 is TGTGCCAGCAGTGAAGCGGAAGCGAATAACTATGGCTACACCTTC. This sequence encodes CASSEAEANNYGYTF.

The chain recombines TRBV21-1 with TRBJ2-7; no DNA check was done on the table's D call, TRBD1. TRBV21-1 is reported as a pseudogene. The CDR3 runs to 12 residues. The CDR3 is CARGDSLYEQYF. The CDR3 DNA reads as TGTGCCAGGGGGGACAGCCTCTACGAGCAGTACTTC.

The rearrangement joins TRBV6-5 to TRBJ1-1; 7 bases align to TRBD1. J lost 0 bases, V lost 11 bases, and 12 bases had no gene match. Germline lookup yields CDR1 MNHEY and CDR2 SVGAGI. CDR3 size: 15 residues. The CDR3 reads CAVLRDSTMNTEAFF. The CDR3 region has the DNA TGTGCCGTCCTAAGGGACAGCACGATGAACACTGAAGCTTTCTTT.

V is TRBV4-3 and J is TRBJ1-4; D not resolved. Trimming cost V 0 bases and J 0 bases, with 14 bases left between them. Per germline, CDR1 LGHNA and CDR2 YSLEER. This CDR3 spans 18 amino acids. The CDR3 sequence: CASSQDRRVYATNEKLFF. The DNA of the CDR3 is TGCGCCAGCAGCCAAGATAGGCGGGTTTATGCAACTAATGAAAAACTGTTTTTT.

Turning to this clone: This specimen includes other DNA sequences encoding the same CDR3. The J gene is TRBJ2-1, the V gene TRBV5-1; D is possibly TRBD1 (6 bases). Germline values: CDR1 SGHRS, CDR2 YFSETQ. This CDR3 has 14 residues. Trimming pared 4 bases from V and 4 bases from J, leaving 12 bases between. The CDR3 protein is CASSQGQTYNEQFF. The DNA for the CDR3 is TGCGCCAGCAGCCAGGGACAAACATACAATGAGCAGTTCTTC.

The chain employs TRBV21-1 and TRBJ1-1; the DNA was not compared with TRBD1, the D call given in the table. TRBV21-1 corresponds to a pseudogene. The CDR3 spans 15 residues. The CDR3 here is CASSKESGWCPEAFF. The CDR3 nucleotides read TGTGCCAGCAGCAAAGAGTCAGGGTGGTGCCCTGAAGCTTTCTTT.

The chain employs TRBV19 and TRBJ2-5; D perhaps matches TRBD1 (5 bases). V was clipped by 6 bases and J by 2 bases, with 16 bases between them. CDR3 length: 15 residues. Looked up from germline, CDR1 is LNHDA and CDR2 is SQIVND (reference sequence). DNA of the CDR3: TGTGCCAGTAGGCCCACGTGGGGCCCTCAAGAGACCCAGTACTTC. This translates into CASRPTWGPQETQYF.

The chain uses TRBV6-1 and TRBJ1-2, with 7 bases fitting TRBD1. The V segment lost 2 bases and the J segment 6 bases; nucleotides outside the gene matches: 6. The V gene's germline CDR1 is MNHNS and CDR2 SASEGT. The CDR3 is made up of 14 amino acids. CDR3 sequence reads: CASSEIKGGNGYTF. DNA for the CDR3: TGTGCCAGCAGTGAAATTAAAGGGGGCAATGGCTACACCTTC.

This chain connects TRBV5-4 to TRBJ1-1, with 10 bases fitting TRBD1. The CDR3 runs to 15 residues. Germline V CDR1 and CDR2: SGHNT, YYREEE (reference sequence). J was trimmed by 6 bases and V by 6 bases; bases with no gene match: 11. CDR3 in amino acids: CASTPSGQGVAEAFF. DNA of the CDR3: TGTGCCAGCACCCCGTCAGGACAGGGGGTGGCTGAAGCTTTCTTT.

This rearrangement joins TRBV4-3 to TRBJ1-2, with D maybe TRBD1 (5 bases). The CDR3 runs to 14 residues. Trimming left V 0 bases short and J 5 bases short, with 10 bases between. Germline V gene data show CDR1 as LGHNA and CDR2 as YSLEER. The chain's CDR3 is CASSQEPGKYGYTF. The DNA of the CDR3 is TGCGCCAGCAGCCAAGAACCAGGGAAGTATGGCTACACCTTC.

J is TRBJ1-1 and V is TRBV5-4; TRBD1 agrees at 8 bases. There are 11 residues in the CDR3. The germline V gene encodes CDR1 SGHNT and CDR2 YYREEE (reference sequence). V lost 4 bases, J lost 11 bases, and 4 bases stayed unmatched. The DNA of the CDR3 is TGTGCCAGCAGCCGGGACAGGACGGCTTTCTTT. This gives the protein CASSRDRTAFF.

The chain couples TRBV5-4 to TRBJ2-5; a possible D gene is TRBD2 (6 bases). CDR3 length: 15 residues. The ends were cut back, 4 bases at V and 5 bases at J, with 18 bases in the middle. Germline values: CDR1 SGHNT, CDR2 YYREEE (reference sequence). For the CDR3, the DNA is TGTGCCAGCAGCCCTTTCAGGGATGCGGGGGAGACCCAGTACTTC. Translating it yields CASSPFRDAGETQYF.